This TCR beta chain stems from a study of shared clonotypes between healthy human individuals. Whole-study findings and limits: Clonotype sharing among donors was thought likely to change with sequencing depth.

Notes on this clone: Its specificity is not known.

As processed by the authors: Junction-only sequences without quality scores came from ImmunoSEQ, so filtering differed. Sequenced by immunoSEQ multiplex PCR; TCRdb stores in-frame clones only, minus some. For V, J and clone size, that table is used; D and trimming come from the DNA. In the table there are a few hundred thousand clones, around three quarters of which are singletons. Sample: PBMCs. The TCR originated in a woman aged 40 to 49 in good health. Some clones in this sample may be carry-over from other donors' samples.

In DNA, the CDR3 is TGTGCCTTCTCCTGGCTCTCTGGAAACACCATATATTTT. It specifies CAFSWLSGNTIYF. The genes are TRBV30 and TRBJ1-3; D not resolved. Germline V lookup: CDR1 GTSNPN, CDR2 SVGIG (reference sequence). This CDR3 comprises 13 residues. The V gene lost 7 bases and the J gene lost 0 bases, with 10 bases spanning the gap.